Listed here are 15 T cell receptor beta chains from one sample, sequenced in a study of T cells in Graves' hyperthyroidism and ophthalmopathy (dated by TCRdb to the late 2010s). The library was obtained by multiplex PCR. The run used an Illumina HiSeq 2000. The TCR beta CDR3 regions were amplified from the RNA transcripts. A first-round RT-PCR of the TCR CDR3 used the HTBI primer set with the Qiagen OneStep RT-PCR kit. In-frame beta chains were kept once TCRdb had trimmed the public reads at Q25 with fastp and called clones with MiXCR. Rows with one shared CDR3 protein collapse into an entry with the most common genes and DNA. This sample gives more than 35,000 distinct CDR3 sequences in total; 45% to 50% of them show up just once. Of the sample, under 35% falls within the top ten clones. The sequencing input was peripheral blood or thyroid tissue (not recorded which). These receptors originate from a woman aged 45-60 years with Graves' hyperthyroidism.

In this sample, this clonotype turned up many times. One end of the junction does not line up with germline, which may come from a read error. The rearrangement links TRBV7-7 to TRBJ2-3, with 7 positions matching TRBD2. The CDR3 covers 16 residues. Germline-derived CDR1 and CDR2 are SSHAT and FNYEAQ (reference sequence). The CDR3 is CASSLPRGGSIDTQYF. The CDR3 DNA reads as TGTGCTAGCAGCTTACCCCGGGGCGGGAGTATAGATACGCAGTATTTT.

This rearrangement joins TRBV7-9 to TRBJ1-6; D not resolved. The CDR3 spans 15 residues. Deletions cut 5 bases from V and 8 bases from J, with 16 bases between. The germline V gene has CDR1 SEHNR and CDR2 FQNEAQ (reference sequence). CDR3: CASSAGPTTYSPLHF. In DNA form, the CDR3 reads TGTGCCAGCAGCGCCGGGCCCACCACCTATTCACCCCTCCACTTT.

The chain combines TRBV29-1 with TRBJ2-7; 10 bases line up with TRBD2. The CDR3 runs 14 residues. Germline V gene data show CDR1 as SQVTM and CDR2 as ANQGSEA. V gave up 7 bases and J gave up 2 bases; unmatched junction bases: 8. The CDR3 loop reads CSASGTSAPYEQYF. DNA of the CDR3: TGCAGCGCATCCGGGACTAGCGCCCCCTACGAGCAGTACTTC.

In this sample, this clonotype turned up many times. The rearrangement uses TRBV29-1 and TRBJ1-1, with D hard to call. CDR3 length equals 12 residues. Germline V lookup: CDR1 SQVTM, CDR2 ANQGSEA. V was cut by 7 bases and J by 0 bases, with 9 bases left in between. CDR3 in DNA: TGCAGCGCTTCTAGGCTGAACACTGAAGCTTTCTTT. Translating it yields CSASRLNTEAFF.

In its sample, this clonotype was seen many times. V and J are TRBV5-1 and TRBJ2-7; D gene unclear. Germline CDR1 reads SGHRS; CDR2 reads YFSETQ. The CDR3 is 14 amino acids. With 1 base removed from V and 2 bases from J, the gap between germline ends came to 10 bases. The CDR3 nucleotides read TGCGCCAGCAGCTTGTATACTGGAACCTACGAGCAGTACTTC. Translated: CASSLYTGTYEQYF.

This clonotype was seen repeatedly, ten times or more. This chain joins TRBV27 and TRBJ1-4, with 7 bases lining up with TRBD1. Trimming removed 5 bases from V and 3 bases from J; junction bases left unmatched: 6. CDR1 is MNHEY and CDR2 is SMNVEV in the germline V gene (reference sequence). The CDR3 extends over 15 amino acids. The CDR3 DNA reads as TGTGCCAGCAGTCCCAGGGGGAACCCTAATGAAAAACTGTTTTTT. It is translated as CASSPRGNPNEKLFF. Looking up the rest from reference TRBV27 and TRBJ1-4 gives the full variable domain: EAQVTQNPRYLITVTGKKLTVTCSQNMNHEYMSWYRQDPGLGLRQIYYSMNVEVTDKGDVPEGYKVSRKEKRNFPLILESPSPNQTSLYFCASSPRGNPNEKLFFGSGTQLSVL.

The chain joins TRBV6-1 to TRBJ1-3; D perhaps matches TRBD1 (5 bases). This CDR3 is 15 amino acids long. Germline CDR1 and CDR2: MNHNS and SASEGT. V was clipped by 8 bases and J by 8 bases, with 22 bases between them. The chain's CDR3 is CASAGWGNYGYTIYF. CDR3 in DNA: TGTGCCAGCGCAGGTTGGGGCAACTATGGCTACACCATATATTTT.

The gene calls are TRBV30 and TRBJ1-2; no clear D gene. Per germline, CDR1 GTSNPN and CDR2 SVGIG (reference sequence). The V end lost 7 bases, the J end lost 0 bases, and 21 bases lay between the germline ends. The CDR3 is 16 residues long. The CDR3 region is CAFLVWTEYSNYGYTF. CDR3 bases: TGTGCCTTTCTCGTTTGGACGGAATATTCTAACTATGGCTACACCTTC.

This chain uses TRBV7-9 with TRBJ2-7; possibly TRBD1 or TRBD2 for D (6 bases each). CDR1 and CDR2 (germline): SEHNR, FQNEAQ (reference sequence). CDR3 length: 14 residues. V dropped 5 bases and J dropped 0 bases, with 11 bases sitting between them. DNA for the CDR3: TGTGCCAGCAGCGCGCGGGACAACTCCTACGAGCAGTACTTC. Translated: CASSARDNSYEQYF.

This chain joins TRBV10-3 and TRBJ1-1; D remains ambiguous. Trimming took 0 bases from V and 1 from J, leaving 3 bases between them. Germline CDR1 reads ENHRY; CDR2 reads SYGVKD. The CDR3 contains 13 residues. The CDR3 DNA reads TGTGCCATCAGTGAGTCACAGAACACTGAAGCTTTCTTT. Encoded protein: CAISESQNTEAFF.

V is TRBV9 and J is TRBJ2-5; D may be TRBD2 (6 bases). CDR3 length: 15 residues. The germline V and J ends were trimmed by 3 bases and 1 base, with 13 bases remaining between them. Germline V gives CDR1 SGDLS, CDR2 YYNGEE. CDR3 residues: CASSEASDPQETQYF. The CDR3 DNA follows: TGTGCCAGCAGCGAGGCTAGCGACCCCCAAGAGACCCAGTACTTC.

This clonotype has ten or more counts. The V call is TRBV10-3, the J call TRBJ2-7; 9 nucleotides match TRBD2. CDR1 is ENHRY, CDR2 SYGVKD, per germline. The CDR3 runs 15 residues. V was pared by 0 bases and J by 1 base, with 1 base of the junction left unmatched. The DNA for the CDR3 is TGTGCCATCAGTGAGTCGACTAGCGGATCCTACGAGCAGTACTTC. This sequence encodes CAISESTSGSYEQYF.

The sample holds a few counts of this clonotype. A read error may account for a junction end that differs from germline. CDR3 in DNA: TGTGCCAGCAGCCAGGGTCGCGGGGGCAACGTCCTGACTTTC. This codes for CASSQGRGGNVLTF. This chain connects TRBV4-2 to TRBJ2-6; 7 positions agree with TRBD2. Germline assignment: CDR1 LGHNA and CDR2 YNFKEQ. CDR3 length: 14 amino acids.

This clonotype occurred a few times. This rearrangement joins TRBV15 to TRBJ2-5, with D perhaps TRBD1 or TRBD2 (5 bases each). Trimming took off 5 bases at V and 9 bases at J, with 19 bases between the two ends. The CDR3 runs to 14 residues. Germline assignment: CDR1 LNHNV and CDR2 YYDKDF (reference sequence). The CDR3 sequence: CATSRGLSNQPQYF. In nucleotides, the CDR3 is TGTGCCACCAGCCGGGGCCTTAGCAATCAGCCCCAGTACTTC.

This sequence joins TRBV2 and TRBJ1-2; D is perhaps TRBD1 (6 bases). The germline gives CDR1 SNHLY, CDR2 FYNNEI. The CDR3 is made up of 14 amino acids. Trimming took off 8 bases at V and 3 bases at J, with 16 bases between the two ends. In nucleotides, the CDR3 is TGTGCCAGCCGAAACAGGGTCATGGACTATGGCTACACCTTC. Protein sequence: CASRNRVMDYGYTF.